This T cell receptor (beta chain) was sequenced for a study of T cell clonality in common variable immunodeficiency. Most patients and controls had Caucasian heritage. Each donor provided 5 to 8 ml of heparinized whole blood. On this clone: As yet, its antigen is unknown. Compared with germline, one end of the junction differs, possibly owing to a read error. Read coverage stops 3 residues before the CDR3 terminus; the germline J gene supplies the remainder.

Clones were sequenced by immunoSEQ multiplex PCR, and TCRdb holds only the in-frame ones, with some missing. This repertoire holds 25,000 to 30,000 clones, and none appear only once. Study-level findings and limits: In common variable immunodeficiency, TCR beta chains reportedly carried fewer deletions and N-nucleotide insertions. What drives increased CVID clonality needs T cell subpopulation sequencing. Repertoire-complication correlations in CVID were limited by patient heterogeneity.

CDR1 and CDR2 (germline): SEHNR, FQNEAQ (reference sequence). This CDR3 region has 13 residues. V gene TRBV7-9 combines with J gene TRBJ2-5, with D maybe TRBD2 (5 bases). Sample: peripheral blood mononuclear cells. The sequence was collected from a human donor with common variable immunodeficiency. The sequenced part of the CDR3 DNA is TGTTCCAGCAGCCTGGACTCGTCCCTGACC. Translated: CSSSLDSSLT. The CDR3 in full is CSSSLDSSLTQYF.